The 27 T cell receptor delta chains below all came from one sample that was sequenced in a study of Vδ1+ human thymocytes. Study-wide points: Highly polyclonal TRG and TRD repertoires with Gaussian CDR3 length distributions appeared in thymus.

Extracted RNA was reverse transcribed into cDNA. Pooled V-gene forward primers with one constant-region reverse primer generated the CDR3 amplicons by multiplex PCR. TCRdb called clones from the multiplex PCR reads again using CATT. The sample shows about 75,000 delta-chain clones, more than 30% of them seen only once. These receptors lack a known antigen. Sequencing was done on a sample of Vdelta1+ gamma-delta thymocytes from the thymus. Subset in this sample: FACS-sorted CD3+ TCRalphabeta- TCRVdelta1+ TCRVdelta2- thymocytes. The receptors shown here come from a boy younger than two who had congenital heart surgery.

This clone was counted a few times. This rearrangement joins TRDV1 to TRDJ1, with D possibly being TRDD2 (6 bases). Trimming removed 2 bases from V and 3 bases from J, with 16 bases in between. Germline CDR1 TSWWSYY, CDR2 QGS. There are 16 residues in the CDR3. The chain's CDR3 is CALGEILPSGADKLIF. Written as DNA, the CDR3 is TGTGCTCTTGGGGAAATCCTTCCCTCGGGGGCCGATAAACTCATCTTT.

This clone turned up a few times. V and J are TRDV1 and TRDJ1; tentative D call: TRDD2 (6 bases). CDR3 length: 20 amino acids. Germline V CDR1 and CDR2: TSWWSYY, QGS. Trimming removed 2 bases from V and 1 base from J, with 26 bases in between. The CDR3 here is CALGESYVVIGDAPTDKLIF. CDR3 in DNA: TGTGCTCTTGGGGAATCCTACGTTGTGATAGGGGACGCCCCCACCGATAAACTCATCTTT.

The chain employs TRDV1 and TRDJ1; D possibly corresponds to TRDD3 (5 bases). The ends were cut back, 5 bases at V and 0 bases at J, with 16 bases in the middle. CDR3 length: 16 residues. Germline V gene lookup returns CDR1 TSWWSYY and CDR2 QGS. The CDR3, as DNA: TGTGCTCTTGGGTCCCCTTACGGGGAATACACCGATAAACTCATCTTT. Translated: CALGSPYGEYTDKLIF.

This clone was found a few times. The sample carries other DNA sequences with the same CDR3. J is TRDJ1 and V is TRDV1; tentative D call: TRDD2 (6 bases). CDR1 and CDR2 (germline): TSWWSYY, QGS. CDR3 length: 20 residues. V gave up 2 bases and J gave up 0 bases, with 25 bases separating them. The CDR3 here is CALGEALLRFGGLYTDKLIF. As DNA, the CDR3 is TGTGCTCTTGGGGAAGCCCTCCTACGATTCGGTGGGCTCTACACCGATAAACTCATCTTT.

The rearrangement links TRDV1 to TRDJ1; 8 bases line up with TRDD3. With V trimmed by 1 base and J by 0 bases, 16 bases remained unmatched. This CDR3 has 20 amino acids. The germline gives CDR1 TSWWSYY, CDR2 QGS. This chain's CDR3 is CALGEPRSPYWGYYTDKLIF. The CDR3 DNA sequence: TGTGCTCTTGGGGAACCCCGGTCCCCGTACTGGGGGTATTACACCGATAAACTCATCTTT.

Note on this clone: Possible read error: a much larger clone is one base away. The genes are TRDV2 and TRDJ1; unclear D gene. Germline V gene sequence: CDR1 GEAIGNYY, CDR2 EKD. The CDR3 has 16 amino acids. The V gene lost 0 bases and the J gene lost 0 bases, with 13 bases spanning the gap. The CDR3 bases are TGTGCCTGTGACACCGGCTGCAGAAACGACACCGATAAACTCATCTTT. This gives the protein CACDTGCRNDTDKLIF.

About this clone itself: A read error may explain this, as a much larger clone is one base away. The chain links TRDV2 to TRDJ1; D is uncertain. Germline-derived CDR1 and CDR2 are GEAIGNYY and EKD. The CDR3 covers 10 residues. The V and J ends lost 5 bases and 6 bases respectively, with 6 bases between them. The CDR3 region has the DNA TGTGCCTGTGCACACCATAAACTCATCTTT. Protein sequence: CACAHHKLIF.

The chain couples TRDV1 to TRDJ1; 7 bases match TRDD3. Germline trimming cut 0 bases from V and 6 bases from J; bases unmatched to any gene: 16. This CDR3 region has 18 residues. Germline CDR1 reads TSWWSYY; CDR2 reads QGS. In nucleotides, the CDR3 is TGTGCTCTTGGGGAACTCCCCTACTCTTATGGGGGACCTAATAAACTCATCTTT. It yields the protein CALGELPYSYGGPNKLIF.

J is TRDJ1 and V is TRDV1; D ambiguous. CDR1 and CDR2 from the germline V gene are TSWWSYY and QGS. The CDR3 is 18 amino acids. Trimming pared 2 bases from V and 1 base from J, leaving 20 bases between. CDR3 sequence reads: CALGEMGGTPESTDKLIF. In DNA form, the CDR3 reads TGTGCTCTTGGGGAAATGGGAGGGACCCCGGAGAGCACCGATAAACTCATCTTT.

This clone occurred a few times. The gene calls are TRDV1 and TRDJ1; D not resolved. Between the trimmed V and J ends, which lost 2 bases and 7 bases, there was a span of 20 bases. This CDR3 spans 16 amino acids. CDR1 is TSWWSYY and CDR2 is QGS in the germline V gene. The CDR3: CALGEFYYRLLPKLIF. CDR3 coding DNA: TGTGCTCTTGGGGAATTCTACTACCGCTTACTGCCTAAACTCATCTTT.

Comments on this clone: This same CDR3 is encoded by further DNA sequences in the sample. The chain is built from TRDV1 and TRDJ1; the match to TRDD3 covers 8 bases. The CDR3 is 22 amino acids. Germline CDR1 and CDR2: TSWWSYY and QGS. The V segment lost 0 bases and the J segment 0 bases; nucleotides outside the gene matches: 21. Written as DNA, the CDR3 is TGTGCTCTTGGGGAACTAACGCCCTTCCGAGGACTGGGGGGCCAGTACACCGATAAACTCATCTTT. Residues: CALGELTPFRGLGGQYTDKLIF.

In its sample, this clone was seen a few times. The gene calls are TRDV1 and TRDJ1, with D possibly matching TRDD3 (7 bases). V lost 3 bases, J lost 0 bases, and 41 bases lay in between. The CDR3 is made up of 25 amino acids. In germline, CDR1 is TSWWSYY, CDR2 QGS. CDR3 amino acids: CALGEIPKWFPVYWGRPRYTDKLIF. The CDR3 DNA reads as TGTGCTCTTGGGGAGATTCCTAAATGGTTTCCGGTCTACTGGGGACGACCGAGGTACACCGATAAACTCATCTTT.

This clone was counted only a few times. Germline and junction disagree at one end, which may indicate a read error. This chain uses TRDV1 with TRDJ1; 8 nucleotides align to TRDD2. Germline-derived CDR1 and CDR2 are TSWWSYY and QGS. The CDR3 loop spans 20 amino acids. Here the CDR3 DNA reads TGTGCTCTTGGGGAACTCGCCGCACTTCCTACTAAGGCTGGGCCCGATGAACTCATCTTT. This codes for CALGELAALPTKAGPDELIF.

The chain recombines TRDV1 with TRDJ1; 9 bases agree with TRDD2. From germline, CDR1 is TSWWSYY and CDR2 QGS. With 4 bases clipped from V and 7 bases from J, the junction kept 31 bases outside the gene matches. The CDR3 loop spans 22 amino acids. This CDR3 is CALGGYLPTGLLGAPLLVKLIF. The CDR3 nucleotides read TGTGCTCTTGGGGGTTACCTTCCTACGGGTTTGTTGGGGGCGCCGCTGTTGGTTAAACTCATCTTT.

There are a few counts of this clone. The chain joins TRDV1 to TRDJ1; TRDD3 matches at 10 bases. V shed 3 bases and J 3 bases; nucleotides not matched to a gene: 43. Germline-derived CDR1 and CDR2 are TSWWSYY and QGS. This CDR3 region has 28 residues. Here the CDR3 reads CALGDRPLPSGTFLLGDPLWPLPDKLIF. As DNA, the CDR3 is TGTGCTCTTGGGGACCGTCCCCTTCCTTCAGGGACATTTCTACTGGGGGATCCCCTTTGGCCGCTTCCCGATAAACTCATCTTT.

The table lists this clone with a few counts. The chain recombines TRDV1 with TRDJ1, with D perhaps TRDD3 (8 bases). Trimming pared 1 base from V and 1 base from J, leaving 25 bases between. CDR1 and CDR2 from the germline V gene are TSWWSYY and QGS. The CDR3 spans 20 residues. In DNA, the CDR3 is TGTGCTCTTGGGGAACCGTGGCCTTCCTCCGTACTGGGGGGCACCGATAAACTCATCTTT. Protein product: CALGEPWPSSVLGGTDKLIF.

The J gene is TRDJ1, the V gene TRDV1; D unclear. Germline-derived CDR1 and CDR2 are TSWWSYY and QGS. V dropped 3 bases and J dropped 3 bases, with 17 bases sitting between them. The CDR3 contains 16 residues. The CDR3 nucleotides read TGTGCTCTTGGGGACCGGTTAATCCCCGGGGCCGATAAACTCATCTTT. It yields the protein CALGDRLIPGADKLIF.

The V and J genes are TRDV1 and TRDJ1, with TRDD3 identical over 7 bases. J lost 0 bases, V lost 0 bases, and 10 bases had no gene match. CDR3 size: 18 residues. Germline loops: CDR1 TSWWSYY, CDR2 QGS. Written as DNA, the CDR3 is TGTGCTCTTGGGGAACTAGTGAATATAGGGGGATACACCGATAAACTCATCTTT. This sequence encodes CALGELVNIGGYTDKLIF.

V usage is TRDV1 and J usage is TRDJ1, with TRDD3 identical over 10 bases. The CDR3 has 17 residues. J was trimmed by 3 bases and V by 1 base; bases with no gene match: 8. CDR1 and CDR2 (germline): TSWWSYY, QGS. CDR3 nucleotides: TGTGCTCTTGGGGAACCCTTCCGGGGGGATACGCCCGATAAACTCATCTTT. Encoded protein: CALGEPFRGDTPDKLIF.

The V call is TRDV1, the J call TRDJ1; a weak D match, TRDD3 (5 bases). The CDR3 sequence is 18 residues long. CDR1 and CDR2 from the germline V gene are TSWWSYY and QGS. V was clipped by 4 bases and J by 1 base, with 22 bases between them. The CDR3 DNA sequence: TGTGCTCTTGGGGTCCCCCCTGCCGGGGGGGCCGTCACCGATAAACTCATCTTT. This gives the protein CALGVPPAGGAVTDKLIF.

The chain combines TRDV1 with TRDJ1; D is undetermined. This CDR3 spans 15 amino acids. The V end lost 3 bases, the J end lost 3 bases, and 14 bases lay between the germline ends. Looked up from germline, CDR1 is TSWWSYY and CDR2 is QGS. The CDR3 DNA reads TGTGCTCTTGGGGATGGACCGGCCTCCCCCGATAAACTCATCTTT. Its protein is CALGDGPASPDKLIF.

The chain carries TRDV1 and TRDJ1; weak D call: TRDD2 (5 bases). This CDR3 has 17 amino acids. V was trimmed by 3 bases and J by 5 bases, leaving 22 bases between them. The germline gives CDR1 TSWWSYY, CDR2 QGS. Here the CDR3 DNA reads TGTGCTCTTGGGGACATCGTTCCTCCGTACGCCGTGGATAAACTCATCTTT. Its protein product is CALGDIVPPYAVDKLIF.

This clone was observed a handful of times. J is TRDJ1 and V is TRDV1; D perhaps matches TRDD3 (8 bases). Germline CDR1 reads TSWWSYY; CDR2 reads QGS. Deletions cut 1 base from V and 1 base from J, with 31 bases between. This CDR3 region has 22 residues. The DNA for the CDR3 is TGTGCTCTTGGGGAACCGACCGAATTCCTACTGGGGGGTACGCGATCCACCGATAAACTCATCTTT. This codes for CALGEPTEFLLGGTRSTDKLIF.

To note about this clone: A much larger clonotype is one base distant, so this may be a read error. The rearrangement uses TRDV2 and TRDJ1, with D unclear. The CDR3 loop spans 14 amino acids. CDR1 and CDR2 from the germline V gene are GEAIGNYY and EKD. CDR3 nucleotide sequence: TGTGCCTGTGACAATTCCGCTCTAGCCGATAATCTCATCTTT. Its translation is CACDNSALADNLIF.

The J gene is TRDJ1, the V gene TRDV1; 8 positions match TRDD3. J was trimmed by 0 bases and V by 4 bases; bases with no gene match: 13. The CDR3 covers 18 residues. CDR1 is TSWWSYY and CDR2 is QGS in the germline V gene. CDR3 sequence: CALGACTGGDAYTDKLIF. CDR3 coding DNA: TGTGCTCTTGGGGCTTGTACTGGGGGGGACGCGTACACCGATAAACTCATCTTT.

J is TRDJ1 and V is TRDV1; no definite D call. The germline V gene encodes CDR1 TSWWSYY and CDR2 QGS. The germline V and J ends were trimmed by 0 bases and 3 bases, with 17 bases remaining between them. This CDR3 has 17 residues. CDR3 residues: CALGELLNSRVADKLIF. The CDR3, as DNA: TGTGCTCTTGGGGAACTTTTGAACTCAAGGGTGGCCGATAAACTCATCTTT.

Worth noting for this clone: At the DNA level, this CDR3 is encoded by other sequences in the same sample as well. The genes are TRDV1 and TRDJ1; the D is unclear. This CDR3 spans 11 amino acids. V shed 6 bases and J shed 7 bases, with 9 bases lying between them. Germline V lookup: CDR1 TSWWSYY, CDR2 QGS. In nucleotides, the CDR3 is TGTGCTCTTGGAGCACTAGGTAAACTCATCTTT. This gives the protein CALGALGKLIF.